This is a list of T cell receptor beta chains from one sample in a study of blood T cell repertoires in COVID-19. This table comes from immunoSEQ multiplex PCR, and its TCRdb copy is limited to in-frame clones, with some not included. This sample yields about 230,000 clones, of which just over 85% are seen a single time; 11% belongs to the top ten. The specimen sequenced was peripheral blood. The receptors come from a man aged 45-60 years with COVID-19, enrolled during active disease. CDR3s include the opening cysteine and the closing phenylalanine or tryptophan. The order of the fields is CDR3 length, clone size, V gene, J gene, D gene, CDR3 protein, CDR3 DNA. A D gene is named only where the DNA matches it firmly. For some rows the clone size is stated as once, few or many, or as a class when expanded; others skip it.

cdr3_length: 15; clone_size: .; v_call: TRBV6-5; j_call: TRBJ1-6; d_call: .; cdr3_aa: CASRPPGSYNSPLHF; cdr3_nt: TGTGCCAGCAGGCCACCGGGATCTTATAATTCACCCCTCCACTTT
cdr3_length: 14; clone_size: .; v_call: TRBV2; j_call: TRBJ2-2; d_call: .; cdr3_aa: CASSKRRNTGELFF; cdr3_nt: TGTGCCAGCAGTAAACGGAGGAACACCGGGGAGCTGTTTTTT
cdr3_length: 15; clone_size: .; v_call: TRBV2; j_call: TRBJ2-5; d_call: TRBD2; cdr3_aa: CASSEGLAGVETQYF; cdr3_nt: TGTGCCAGCAGTGAAGGACTAGCGGGAGTAGAGACCCAGTACTTC
cdr3_length: 15; clone_size: .; v_call: TRBV5-4; j_call: TRBJ1-4; d_call: .; cdr3_aa: CASSRGTPTNEKLFF; cdr3_nt: TGTGCCAGCAGCCGAGGGACACCAACTAATGAAAAACTGTTTTTT
cdr3_length: 14; clone_size: .; v_call: TRBV6-5; j_call: TRBJ1-3; d_call: .; cdr3_aa: CASSVQGSGNTIYF; cdr3_nt: TGTGCCAGCAGCGTGCAGGGCTCTGGAAACACCATATATTTT
cdr3_length: 15; clone_size: .; v_call: TRBV6-5; j_call: TRBJ1-5; d_call: TRBD1; cdr3_aa: CASSRGTGNNQPQHF; cdr3_nt: TGTGCCAGCAGTCGCGGGACAGGGAACAATCAGCCCCAGCATTTT
cdr3_length: 13; clone_size: .; v_call: TRBV18; j_call: TRBJ1-3; d_call: .; cdr3_aa: CASSRGRGNTIYF; cdr3_nt: TGTGCCAGCTCCCGAGGGAGAGGAAACACCATATATTTT
cdr3_length: 13; clone_size: .; v_call: TRBV7-3; j_call: TRBJ2-1; d_call: .; cdr3_aa: CASSLGPNNEQFF; cdr3_nt: TGTGCCAGCAGCTTAGGGCCCAACAATGAGCAGTTCTTC
cdr3_length: 15; clone_size: few; v_call: TRBV7-8; j_call: TRBJ1-6; d_call: TRBD1; cdr3_aa: CASSLQGDYNSPLHF; cdr3_nt: TGTGCCAGCAGCTTACAGGGGGATTATAATTCACCCCTCCACTTT
cdr3_length: 18; clone_size: .; v_call: TRBV9; j_call: TRBJ2-2; d_call: TRBD2; cdr3_aa: CASSVVASGSANTGELFF; cdr3_nt: TGTGCCAGCAGCGTAGTGGCTAGCGGGAGCGCGAACACCGGGGAGCTGTTTTTT
cdr3_length: 12; clone_size: .; v_call: TRBV6-5; j_call: TRBJ1-2; d_call: .; cdr3_aa: CASSQDNYGYTF; cdr3_nt: TGTGCCAGCAGTCAGGACAATTATGGCTACACCTTC
cdr3_length: 14; clone_size: .; v_call: TRBV2; j_call: TRBJ1-4; d_call: .; cdr3_aa: CASSEQRINEKLFF; cdr3_nt: TGTGCCAGCAGTGAACAGCGGATCAATGAAAAACTGTTTTTT
cdr3_length: 19; clone_size: .; v_call: TRBV14; j_call: TRBJ2-7; d_call: TRBD2; cdr3_aa: CASSQGSASGRAFFYEQYF; cdr3_nt: TGTGCCAGCAGCCAAGGCTCCGCTAGCGGGAGGGCCTTTTTCTACGAGCAGTACTTC
cdr3_length: 13; clone_size: .; v_call: TRBV6-5; j_call: TRBJ2-7; d_call: .; cdr3_aa: CASSEGTLFGQYF; cdr3_nt: TGTGCCAGCAGCGAGGGTACCCTCTTCGGGCAGTACTTC
cdr3_length: 16; clone_size: .; v_call: TRBV18; j_call: TRBJ2-7; d_call: TRBD1; cdr3_aa: CASSPLGQAPSYEQYF; cdr3_nt: TGTGCCAGCTCACCCCTCGGACAGGCCCCCTCCTACGAGCAGTACTTC
cdr3_length: 13; clone_size: .; v_call: TRBV6-5; j_call: TRBJ2-2; d_call: .; cdr3_aa: CASSYPGTGELFF; cdr3_nt: TGTGCCAGCAGTTACCCAGGCACCGGGGAGCTGTTTTTT
cdr3_length: 12; clone_size: .; v_call: TRBV15; j_call: TRBJ2-3; d_call: .; cdr3_aa: CATSRYTDTQYF; cdr3_nt: TGTGCCACCAGCAGGTACACAGATACGCAGTATTTT
cdr3_length: 13; clone_size: .; v_call: TRBV2; j_call: TRBJ2-7; d_call: .; cdr3_aa: CASSPLTVYEQYF; cdr3_nt: TGTGCCAGCAGTCCTCTGACAGTCTACGAGCAGTACTTC
cdr3_length: 12; clone_size: few; v_call: TRBV24-1; j_call: TRBJ1-2; d_call: .; cdr3_aa: CATSAPGVGYTF; cdr3_nt: TGTGCCACCAGTGCGCCAGGGGTTGGCTACACCTTC
cdr3_length: 17; clone_size: once; v_call: TRBV7-2; j_call: TRBJ2-3; d_call: .; cdr3_aa: CASSLDGGREFTDTQYF; cdr3_nt: TGTGCCAGCAGCTTAGACGGGGGAAGGGAATTCACAGATACGCAGTATTTT
cdr3_length: 13; clone_size: .; v_call: TRBV6-5; j_call: TRBJ2-5; d_call: .; cdr3_aa: CASSYRAGETQYF; cdr3_nt: TGTGCCAGCAGTTACAGGGCGGGAGAGACCCAGTACTTC
cdr3_length: 17; clone_size: .; v_call: TRBV5-1; j_call: TRBJ1-1; d_call: .; cdr3_aa: CASSLVGTGSGNTEAFF; cdr3_nt: TGCGCCAGCAGCTTGGTGGGAACAGGGTCAGGAAACACTGAAGCTTTCTTT
cdr3_length: 17; clone_size: .; v_call: TRBV27; j_call: TRBJ2-2; d_call: TRBD2; cdr3_aa: CASSLTSGINNAGELFF; cdr3_nt: TGTGCCAGCAGCTTGACTAGCGGGATCAATAACGCCGGGGAGCTGTTTTTT
cdr3_length: 13; clone_size: .; v_call: TRBV9; j_call: TRBJ2-1; d_call: .; cdr3_aa: CASSVAGGSEQFF; cdr3_nt: TGTGCCAGCAGCGTAGCGGGGGGCTCTGAGCAGTTCTTC
cdr3_length: 13; clone_size: .; v_call: TRBV19; j_call: TRBJ1-2; d_call: .; cdr3_aa: CASSDWLNYGYTF; cdr3_nt: TGTGCCAGTAGTGATTGGCTTAACTATGGCTACACCTTC
cdr3_length: 19; clone_size: few; v_call: TRBV23-1; j_call: TRBJ2-1; d_call: .; cdr3_aa: CASSQVVGGFHDSYNEQFF; cdr3_nt: TGCGCCAGCAGTCAAGTTGTGGGGGGTTTCCACGACTCCTACAATGAGCAGTTCTTC
cdr3_length: 13; clone_size: .; v_call: TRBV20-1; j_call: TRBJ1-2; d_call: .; cdr3_aa: CSASEGGDYGYTF; cdr3_nt: TGCAGTGCTAGTGAAGGGGGAGACTATGGCTACACCTTC
cdr3_length: 14; clone_size: .; v_call: TRBV28; j_call: TRBJ2-7; d_call: .; cdr3_aa: CASSSDRSAYEQYF; cdr3_nt: TGTGCCAGCAGTAGCGACAGGTCCGCCTACGAGCAGTACTTC
cdr3_length: 19; clone_size: .; v_call: TRBV11-2; j_call: TRBJ2-3; d_call: TRBD2; cdr3_aa: CASSYVPLGLAGSTDTQYF; cdr3_nt: TGTGCCAGCAGCTACGTCCCCCTGGGACTAGCGGGGAGCACAGATACGCAGTATTTT
cdr3_length: 15; clone_size: .; v_call: TRBV18; j_call: TRBJ2-1; d_call: TRBD1; cdr3_aa: CASSSPPRGLNEQFF; cdr3_nt: TGTGCCAGCTCATCCCCCCCCAGGGGGCTCAATGAGCAGTTCTTC
cdr3_length: 16; clone_size: .; v_call: TRBV9; j_call: TRBJ2-2; d_call: .; cdr3_aa: CASSSRIDQRTGELFF; cdr3_nt: TGTGCCAGCAGCTCCCGAATCGATCAGCGCACCGGGGAGCTGTTTTTT
cdr3_length: 15; clone_size: .; v_call: TRBV7-2; j_call: TRBJ1-2; d_call: TRBD1; cdr3_aa: CASSSRTGSTYGYTF; cdr3_nt: TGTGCCAGCAGCTCGCGGACAGGGTCTACCTATGGCTACACCTTC
cdr3_length: 14; clone_size: .; v_call: TRBV19; j_call: TRBJ2-7; d_call: TRBD1; cdr3_aa: CASSTQGAQYEQYF; cdr3_nt: TGTGCCAGTAGTACGCAGGGGGCCCAGTACGAGCAGTACTTC
cdr3_length: 15; clone_size: .; v_call: TRBV9; j_call: TRBJ1-2; d_call: .; cdr3_aa: CASSVLSTTNYGYTF; cdr3_nt: TGTGCCAGCAGCGTTTTGAGTACCACTAACTATGGCTACACCTTC
cdr3_length: 14; clone_size: few; v_call: TRBV15; j_call: TRBJ2-5; d_call: TRBD1; cdr3_aa: CATTTGGVQETQYF; cdr3_nt: TGTGCCACCACGACAGGGGGGGTTCAAGAGACCCAGTACTTC
cdr3_length: 14; clone_size: .; v_call: TRBV19; j_call: TRBJ1-2; d_call: .; cdr3_aa: CASSMDRPNYGYTF; cdr3_nt: TGTGCCAGTAGTATGGACAGACCAAACTATGGCTACACCTTC
cdr3_length: 17; clone_size: .; v_call: TRBV19; j_call: TRBJ2-6; d_call: TRBD1; cdr3_aa: CASARGQGASGANVLTF; cdr3_nt: TGTGCCAGTGCCCGGGGACAGGGGGCTTCTGGGGCCAACGTCCTGACTTTC
cdr3_length: 12; clone_size: .; v_call: TRBV12-3/TRBV12-4; j_call: TRBJ2-1; d_call: .; cdr3_aa: CASSLVYREQFF; cdr3_nt: TGTGCCAGCAGTTTAGTATACAGGGAGCAGTTCTTC
cdr3_length: 14; clone_size: .; v_call: TRBV10-3; j_call: TRBJ1-1; d_call: TRBD1; cdr3_aa: CAISTGTGNTEAFF; cdr3_nt: TGTGCCATCAGTACCGGGACAGGGAACACTGAAGCTTTCTTT
cdr3_length: 15; clone_size: .; v_call: TRBV5-1; j_call: TRBJ2-7; d_call: .; cdr3_aa: CASSVPGIPPYEQYF; cdr3_nt: TGCGCCAGCAGCGTCCCAGGGATTCCCCCCTACGAGCAGTACTTC